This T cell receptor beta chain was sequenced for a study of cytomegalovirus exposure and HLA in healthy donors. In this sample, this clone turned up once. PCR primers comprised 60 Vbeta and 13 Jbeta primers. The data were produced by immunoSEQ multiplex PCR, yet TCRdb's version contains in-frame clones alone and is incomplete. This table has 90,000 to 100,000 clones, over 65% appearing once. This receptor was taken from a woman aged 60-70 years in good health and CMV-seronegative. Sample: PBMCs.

The CDR3 sequence is CASSRVSGSYEQYF. CDR3 DNA: TGTGCCAGCAGCCGGGTGAGCGGGAGCTACGAGCAGTACTTC. The chain recombines TRBV7-2 with TRBJ2-7, with 8 bases that match TRBD2. The V segment lost 5 bases and the J segment 3 bases; nucleotides outside the gene matches: 6. This CDR3 comprises 14 residues. The germline V gene encodes CDR1 SGHTA and CDR2 FQGNSA.